This TCR beta chain was obtained from a study of response to subunit inactivated influenza vaccine. In regard to this clonotype: The antigen remains unidentified.

Study observations and caveats: Authors suggested seasonal influenza vaccinations each recruit few new T cells.

CDR3 length equals 15 residues. In germline, CDR1 is SGHTA, CDR2 FQGNSA. J lost 2 bases, V lost 4 bases, and 7 bases had no gene match. MiXCR, run by TCRdb on the RT-PCR reads, gives a single entry per CDR3 protein. The sample has 400,000 to 650,000 distinct CDR3 sequences, 7.2% seen once. The rearrangement links TRBV7-2 to TRBJ2-5, with 7 bases that match TRBD1. The clonotype comes from a man between 50 and 69 years old who received an inactivated influenza vaccine. Sequenced material: PBMCs from blood, taken approximately 25 months after vaccination. Here the CDR3 reads CASSWDSRPQETQYF. The CDR3 DNA follows: TGTGCCAGCAGCTGGGACAGCAGACCTCAAGAGACCCAGTACTTC.